The 10 T cell receptor beta chains listed next were all sequenced from one sample in a study of shared clonotypes between healthy human individuals. Sequenced by immunoSEQ multiplex PCR; TCRdb stores in-frame clones only, minus some. The top ten hold 0.1% to 0.15% of the sample, which has roughly 2 million clones, 95% seen once. The sequencing sample was made of naive CD4+ T cells sorted from blood. As for subset: CD45RA+ positively selected. All receptors come from a man younger than 30 in good health.

The rearrangement links TRBV28 to TRBJ2-1; 13 nucleotides line up with TRBD2. J gave up 8 bases and V 5 bases, and 9 bases lay outside the gene matches. CDR3 length: 16 residues. In germline, CDR1 is MDHEN, CDR2 SYDVKM. The CDR3 reads CASSPTSGGAIDEQFF. The CDR3 DNA reads TGTGCCAGCAGTCCAACTAGCGGGGGGGCCATCGATGAGCAGTTCTTC.

The chain recombines TRBV28 with TRBJ2-1; D is possibly TRBD2 (6 bases). The ends were cut back, 3 bases at V and 9 bases at J, with 15 bases in the middle. Germline CDR1 reads MDHEN; CDR2 reads SYDVKM. The CDR3 consists of 14 residues. CDR3 protein: CASSFSGGPIEQFF. CDR3 in DNA: TGTGCCAGCAGTTTCTCAGGAGGGCCGATTGAGCAGTTCTTC. Variable domain in full (rest from reference TRBV28 and TRBJ2-1): DVKVTQSSRYLVKRTGEKVFLECVQDMDHENMFWYRQDPGLGLRLIYFSYDVKMKEKGDIPEGYSVSREKKERFSLILESASTNQTSMYLCASSFSGGPIEQFFGPGTRLTVL.

This rearrangement joins TRBV7-3 to TRBJ2-5; 7 nucleotides line up with TRBD2. Germline V gene lookup returns CDR1 SGHTA and CDR2 FQGTGA. The junction had 6 bases not matched to a gene; V was cut back by 4 bases and J by 7 bases. This CDR3 is 13 amino acids long. CDR3 DNA sequence: TGTGCCAGCAGCTGGACTAGTTCGGCGACCCAGTACTTC. It is translated as CASSWTSSATQYF.

The V and J genes are TRBV28 and TRBJ2-7; TRBD1 aligns across 11 bases. The germline V gene has CDR1 MDHEN and CDR2 SYDVKM. There are 14 residues in the CDR3. The V gene end was trimmed by 5 bases and the J gene end by 0 bases; junction bases not matched to a gene: 0. The CDR3 region is CASSGTGGSYEQYF. As DNA, the CDR3 is TGTGCCAGCAGTGGGACAGGGGGCTCCTACGAGCAGTACTTC.

This chain links TRBV7-2 with TRBJ2-1; possibly TRBD2 for D (6 bases). V shed 1 base and J shed 7 bases, with 8 bases lying between them. The germline CDR1 and CDR2 sequences are SGHTA and FQGNSA. This CDR3 region has 13 residues. The CDR3 region is CASSLELANEQFF. CDR3 DNA sequence: TGTGCCAGCAGCTTAGAGCTAGCGAATGAGCAGTTCTTC. The whole variable domain, filled in from reference TRBV7-2 and TRBJ2-1, reads GAGVSQSPSNKVTEKGKDVELRCDPISGHTALYWYRQSLGQGLEFLIYFQGNSAPDKSGLPSDRFSAERTGGSVSTLTIQRTQQEDSAVYLCASSLELANEQFFGPGTRLTVL.

The CDR3 reads CASRASGRETQYF. In DNA form, the CDR3 reads TGTGCCAGCAGGGCTAGCGGGAGGGAGACCCAGTACTTC. The gene calls are TRBV11-2 and TRBJ2-5, with 11 nucleotides matching TRBD2. Looked up from germline, CDR1 is SGHAT and CDR2 is FQNNGV. V dropped 6 bases and J dropped 5; count of bases not matched to a gene: 2. The CDR3 loop spans 13 amino acids.

J is TRBJ2-2 and V is TRBV7-9; 10 positions match TRBD2. The CDR3 is made up of 19 amino acids. Germline CDR1 SEHNR, CDR2 FQNEAQ (reference sequence). The V gene end was trimmed by 3 bases and the J gene end by 0 bases; junction bases not matched to a gene: 10. The CDR3 DNA is TGTGCCAGCAGCTTTTTCCGGACTAGCGGAACGACGAACACCGGGGAGCTGTTTTTT. Translation: CASSFFRTSGTTNTGELFF. Full variable domain (remainder filled in from reference TRBV7-9 and TRBJ2-2): DTGVSQNPRHKITKRGQNVTFRCDPISEHNRLYWYRQTLGQGPEFLTYFQNEAQLEKSRLLSDRFSAERPKGSFSTLEIQRTEQGDSAMYLCASSFFRTSGTTNTGELFFGEGSRLTVL.

The CDR3 DNA follows: TGTGCCAGCAGCAAATTCTTTCCCGACAGGGGGCGAAGGGACGAGCAGTACTTC. Translated, it gives CASSKFFPDRGRRDEQYF. V usage is TRBV21-1 and J usage is TRBJ2-7; the D call in the table, TRBD1, was not verified against the DNA. TRBV21-1 is termed a pseudogene. The CDR3 totals 18 residues.

This rearrangement joins TRBV5-4 to TRBJ2-1; the D gene is possibly TRBD2 (5 bases). Per germline, CDR1 SGHNT and CDR2 YYREEE (reference sequence). CDR3 length: 13 residues. V was pared by 2 bases and J by 6 bases, with 9 bases between. The CDR3 reads CASSLRLINEQFF. DNA of the CDR3: TGTGCCAGCAGCTTACGACTAATCAATGAGCAGTTCTTC.

This chain links TRBV19 with TRBJ2-7, with a possible D match to TRBD1 (6 bases). V was cut by 3 bases and J by 4 bases, with 13 bases left in between. This CDR3 contains 14 residues. The germline CDR1 and CDR2 sequences are LNHDA and SQIVND (reference sequence). The CDR3 nucleotides are TGTGCCAGTAGTATGACGACAGGAGAATACGAGCAGTACTTC. Amino acid sequence: CASSMTTGEYEQYF.